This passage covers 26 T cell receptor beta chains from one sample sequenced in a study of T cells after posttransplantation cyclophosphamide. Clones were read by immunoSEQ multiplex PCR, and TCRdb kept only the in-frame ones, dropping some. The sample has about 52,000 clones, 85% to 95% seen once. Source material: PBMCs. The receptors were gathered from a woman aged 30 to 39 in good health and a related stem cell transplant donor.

CDR3 bases: TGTGCCAGCAGCCTACTAGCGGGGAGTGGGGAGCTGTTTTTT. Translating gives CASSLLAGSGELFF. This chain joins TRBV7-3 and TRBJ2-2; 10 bases align to TRBD2. The V and J ends lost 5 bases and 8 bases, in that order; junction bases with no gene match: 5. Looked up from germline, CDR1 is SGHTA and CDR2 is FQGTGA. The CDR3 runs 14 residues.

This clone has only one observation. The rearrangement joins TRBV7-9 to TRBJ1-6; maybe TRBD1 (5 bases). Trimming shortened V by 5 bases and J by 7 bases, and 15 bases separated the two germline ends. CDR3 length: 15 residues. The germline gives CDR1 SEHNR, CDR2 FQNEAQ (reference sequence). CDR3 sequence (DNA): TGTGCCAGCAGCCCATCGGACATTACCAATTCACCCCTCCACTTT. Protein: CASSPSDITNSPLHF.

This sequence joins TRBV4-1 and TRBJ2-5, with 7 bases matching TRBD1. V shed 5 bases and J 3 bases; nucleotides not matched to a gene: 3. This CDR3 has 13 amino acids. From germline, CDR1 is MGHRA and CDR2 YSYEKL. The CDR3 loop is CASSGTVEETQYF. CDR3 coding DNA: TGCGCCAGCAGCGGGACAGTAGAAGAGACCCAGTACTTC.

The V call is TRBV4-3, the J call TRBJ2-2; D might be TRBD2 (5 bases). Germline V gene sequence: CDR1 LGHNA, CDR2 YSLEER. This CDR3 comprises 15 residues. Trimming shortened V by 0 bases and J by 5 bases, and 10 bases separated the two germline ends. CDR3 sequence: CASSQDEGGTGELFF. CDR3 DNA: TGCGCCAGCAGCCAAGATGAGGGCGGGACCGGGGAGCTGTTTTTT.

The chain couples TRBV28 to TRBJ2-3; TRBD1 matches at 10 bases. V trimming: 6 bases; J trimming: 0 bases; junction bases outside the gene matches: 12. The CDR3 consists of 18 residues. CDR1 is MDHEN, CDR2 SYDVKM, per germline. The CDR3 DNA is TGTGCCAGCAGCGAACCGGGACAGGGGTATTTCAGCACAGATACGCAGTATTTT. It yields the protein CASSEPGQGYFSTDTQYF.

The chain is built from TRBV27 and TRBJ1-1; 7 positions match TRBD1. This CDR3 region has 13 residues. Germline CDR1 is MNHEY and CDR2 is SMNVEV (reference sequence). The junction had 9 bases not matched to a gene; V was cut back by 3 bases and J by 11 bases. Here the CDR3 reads CASSLDRQSGAFF. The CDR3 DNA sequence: TGTGCCAGCAGTTTGGACAGGCAAAGTGGGGCTTTCTTT.

CDR3 nucleotides: TGTGCCAGCAGCTCCGGACTAGCTAGCACAGATACGCAGTATTTT. Amino acids: CASSSGLASTDTQYF. V usage is TRBV7-2 and J usage is TRBJ2-3, with 8 bases aligning to TRBD2. Germline lookup yields CDR1 SGHTA and CDR2 FQGNSA. V lost 4 bases and J lost 0; bases outside the gene matches: 3. CDR3 length: 15 amino acids.

The CDR3 DNA is TGTGCCAGCAGCTTGGGACATAACTATGGCTACACCTTC. This codes for CASSLGHNYGYTF. V gene TRBV5-6 combines with J gene TRBJ1-2; no reliable D call. This CDR3 contains 13 residues. CDR1 and CDR2 from the germline V gene are SGHDT and YYEEEE. V lost 0 bases, J lost 1 base, and 4 bases lay in between. Using reference TRBV5-6 and TRBJ1-2 for the parts outside the CDR3, the full variable domain is DAGVTQSPTHLIKTRGQQVTLRCSPKSGHDTVSWYQQALGQGPQFIFQYYEEEERQRGNFPDRFSGHQFPNYSSELNVNALLLGDSALYLCASSLGHNYGYTFGSGTRLTVV.

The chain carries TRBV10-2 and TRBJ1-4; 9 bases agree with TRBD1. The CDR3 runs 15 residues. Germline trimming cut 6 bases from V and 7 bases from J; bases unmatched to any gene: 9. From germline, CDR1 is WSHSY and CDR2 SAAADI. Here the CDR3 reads CASRETGGLGEKLFF. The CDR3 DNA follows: TGCGCCAGCAGAGAAACAGGGGGCTTGGGTGAAAAACTGTTTTTT.

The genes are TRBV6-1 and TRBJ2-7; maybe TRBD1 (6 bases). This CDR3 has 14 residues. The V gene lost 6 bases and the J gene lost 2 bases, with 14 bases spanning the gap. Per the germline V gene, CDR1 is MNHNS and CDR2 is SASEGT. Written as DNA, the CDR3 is TGTGCCAGCAGAGAAACAGGGAGAACCTACGAGCAGTACTTC. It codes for CASRETGRTYEQYF.

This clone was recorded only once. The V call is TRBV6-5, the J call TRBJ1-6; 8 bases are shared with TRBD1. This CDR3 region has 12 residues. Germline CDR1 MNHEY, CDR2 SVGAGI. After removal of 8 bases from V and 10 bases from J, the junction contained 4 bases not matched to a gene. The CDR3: CASGQGRSPLHF. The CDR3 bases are TGTGCCAGCGGACAGGGCAGATCACCCCTCCACTTT.

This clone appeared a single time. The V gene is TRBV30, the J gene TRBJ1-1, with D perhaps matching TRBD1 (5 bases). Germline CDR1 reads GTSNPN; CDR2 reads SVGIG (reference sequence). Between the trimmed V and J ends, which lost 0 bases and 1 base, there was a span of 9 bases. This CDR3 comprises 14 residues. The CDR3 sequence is CAWSVGLGNTEAFF. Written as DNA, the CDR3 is TGTGCCTGGAGTGTGGGGCTAGGGAACACTGAAGCTTTCTTT.

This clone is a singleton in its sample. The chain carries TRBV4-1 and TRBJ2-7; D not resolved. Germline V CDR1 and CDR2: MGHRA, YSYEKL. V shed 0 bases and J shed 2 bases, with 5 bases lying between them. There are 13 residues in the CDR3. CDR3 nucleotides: TGCGCCAGCAGCCAAGATACGGCCTACGAGCAGTACTTC. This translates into CASSQDTAYEQYF.

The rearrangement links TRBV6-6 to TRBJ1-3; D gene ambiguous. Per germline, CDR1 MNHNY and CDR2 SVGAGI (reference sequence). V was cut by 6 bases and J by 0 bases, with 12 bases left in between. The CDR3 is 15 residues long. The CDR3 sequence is CASRPPGASGNTIYF. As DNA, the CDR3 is TGTGCCAGCAGGCCTCCTGGAGCCTCTGGAAACACCATATATTTT.

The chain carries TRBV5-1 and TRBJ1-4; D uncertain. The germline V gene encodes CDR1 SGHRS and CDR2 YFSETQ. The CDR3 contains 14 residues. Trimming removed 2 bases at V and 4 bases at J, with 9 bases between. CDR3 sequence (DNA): TGCGCCAGCAGCTTCGGTGATTATAATGAAAAACTGTTTTTT. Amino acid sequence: CASSFGDYNEKLFF.

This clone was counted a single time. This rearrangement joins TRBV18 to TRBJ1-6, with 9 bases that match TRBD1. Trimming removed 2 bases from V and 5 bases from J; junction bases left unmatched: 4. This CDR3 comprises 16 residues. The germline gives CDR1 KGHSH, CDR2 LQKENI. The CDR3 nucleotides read TGTGCCAGCTCACCAGGACAGGGGCGAAATAATTCACCCCTCCACTTT. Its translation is CASSPGQGRNNSPLHF.

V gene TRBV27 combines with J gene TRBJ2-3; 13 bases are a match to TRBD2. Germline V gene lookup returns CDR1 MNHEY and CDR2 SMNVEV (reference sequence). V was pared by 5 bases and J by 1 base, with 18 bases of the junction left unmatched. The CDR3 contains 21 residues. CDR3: CASSLLGLAGSARLRTDTQYF. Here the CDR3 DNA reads TGTGCCAGCAGTCTCTTGGGACTAGCGGGGTCAGCTCGTCTACGCACAGATACGCAGTATTTT.

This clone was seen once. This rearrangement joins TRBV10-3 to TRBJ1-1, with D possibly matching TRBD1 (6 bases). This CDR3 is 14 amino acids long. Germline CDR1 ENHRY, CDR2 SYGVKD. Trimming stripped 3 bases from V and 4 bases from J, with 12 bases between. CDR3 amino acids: CAISEQGTGTEAFF. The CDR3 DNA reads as TGTGCCATCAGTGAACAGGGAACGGGCACTGAAGCTTTCTTT.

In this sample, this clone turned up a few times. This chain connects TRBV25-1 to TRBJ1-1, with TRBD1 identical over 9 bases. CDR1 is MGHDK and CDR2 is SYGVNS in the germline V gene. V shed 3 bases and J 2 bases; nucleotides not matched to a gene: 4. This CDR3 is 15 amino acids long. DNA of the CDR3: TGTGCCAGCAGTGATTCGGGACAGGGAAACACTGAAGCTTTCTTT. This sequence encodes CASSDSGQGNTEAFF. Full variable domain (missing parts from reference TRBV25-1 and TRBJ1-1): EADIYQTPRYLVIGTGKKITLECSQTMGHDKMYWYQQDPGMELHLIHYSYGVNSTEKGDLSSESTVSRIRTEHFPLTLESARPSHTSQYLCASSDSGQGNTEAFFGQGTRLTVV.

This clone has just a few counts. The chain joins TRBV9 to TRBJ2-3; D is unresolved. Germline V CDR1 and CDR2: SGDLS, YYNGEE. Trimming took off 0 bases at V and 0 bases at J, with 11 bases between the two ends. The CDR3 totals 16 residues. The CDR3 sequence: CASSVDPGTSTDTQYF. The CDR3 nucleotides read TGTGCCAGCAGCGTAGATCCAGGCACGAGCACAGATACGCAGTATTTT. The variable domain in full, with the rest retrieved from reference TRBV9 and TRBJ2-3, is DSGVTQTPKHLITATGQRVTLRCSPRSGDLSVYWYQQSLDQGLQFLIQYYNGEERAKGNILERFSAQQFPDLHSELNLSSLELGDSALYFCASSVDPGTSTDTQYFGPGTRLTVL.

The chain's CDR3 is CASSLVRAGLRQETQYF. CDR3 in DNA: TGTGCCAGCAGCTTAGTGCGAGCGGGGCTACGGCAAGAGACCCAGTACTTC. J is TRBJ2-5 and V is TRBV7-2; TRBD2 aligns across 7 bases. The germline V gene has CDR1 SGHTA and CDR2 FQGNSA. The CDR3 has 17 residues. J lost 2 bases, V lost 1 base, and 10 bases had no gene match.

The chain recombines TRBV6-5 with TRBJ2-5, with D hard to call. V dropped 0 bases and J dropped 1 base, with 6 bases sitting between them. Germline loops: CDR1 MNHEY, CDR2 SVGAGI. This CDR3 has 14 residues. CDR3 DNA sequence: TGTGCCAGCAGTTACTCCGGGTTCCAAGAGACCCAGTACTTC. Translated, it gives CASSYSGFQETQYF.

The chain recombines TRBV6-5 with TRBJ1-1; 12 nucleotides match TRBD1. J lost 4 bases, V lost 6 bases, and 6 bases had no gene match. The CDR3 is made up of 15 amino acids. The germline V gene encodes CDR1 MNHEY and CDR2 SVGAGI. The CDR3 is CASRGQGARVTEAFF. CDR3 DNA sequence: TGTGCCAGCAGGGGACAGGGGGCTCGAGTCACTGAAGCTTTCTTT.

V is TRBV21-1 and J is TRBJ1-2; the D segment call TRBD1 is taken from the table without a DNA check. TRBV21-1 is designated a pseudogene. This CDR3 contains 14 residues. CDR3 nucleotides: TGTGCCAGCGGTCAGGGGTGGGGGCGGGATGGCTACACCTTC. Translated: CASGQGWGRDGYTF.

The CDR3 loop reads CASSEAAREWSDTQYF. CDR3 in DNA: TGTGCCAGCAGTGAAGCGGCAAGGGAGTGGTCAGATACGCAGTATTTT. V gene TRBV6-1 combines with J gene TRBJ2-3; possibly TRBD2 for D (5 bases). V gave up 0 bases and J gave up 4 bases, with 14 bases separating them. The CDR3 loop spans 16 amino acids. Germline loops: CDR1 MNHNS, CDR2 SASEGT.

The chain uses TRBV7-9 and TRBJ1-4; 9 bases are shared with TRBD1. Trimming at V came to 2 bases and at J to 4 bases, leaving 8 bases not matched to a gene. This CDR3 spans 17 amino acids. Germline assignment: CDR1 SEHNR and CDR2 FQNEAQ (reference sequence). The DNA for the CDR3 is TGTGCCAGCAGCTTAATCGGGACAGGGCTTATTAATGAAAAACTGTTTTTT. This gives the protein CASSLIGTGLINEKLFF.